Listed below are T cell receptor beta chains from one sample, sequenced in a study of blood T cell repertoires in COVID-19. Method: immunoSEQ multiplex PCR; TCRdb's copy keeps in-frame clones and lacks some. This repertoire shows 90,000 to 150,000 clones, around 88% found once; its top ten account for 0.88%. The sample consisted of peripheral blood. The receptors derive from a woman between 45 and 60 years old with active or convalescent COVID-19. Both conserved end residues are part of each CDR3. Each record gives: V gene, J gene, CDR3 length, CDR3 protein.

TRBV18	TRBJ2-3	17	CASSPVRTSGSADTQYF
TRBV6-1	TRBJ1-1	16	CASSEAMEGRNTEAFF
TRBV5-1	TRBJ1-6	14	CASSRTGYNSPLHF
TRBV4-2	TRBJ2-7	17	CASSHIPGTGYAYEQYF
TRBV6-6	TRBJ1-2	16	CASSYSGQGALWGYTF
TRBV15	TRBJ1-1	15	CATSLQGGQNTEAFF
TRBV15	TRBJ1-1	16	CATSRDQWGRVTEAFF
TRBV7-9	TRBJ1-1	12	CASSLSRYEAFF
TRBV10-1	TRBJ1-2	16	CASFSLRGSSPFGYTF
TRBV29-1	TRBJ1-1	13	CSVVVQVDTEAFF
TRBV19	TRBJ2-5	17	CASSTNPAIGLAKTQYF
TRBV10-1	TRBJ2-1	15	CASGILAGAYNEQFF
TRBV18	TRBJ1-5	14	CASSPREGNQPQHF
TRBV19	TRBJ1-2	14	CASTPGQGGYGYTF
TRBV6-5	TRBJ2-7	15	CASSIRLAGAYGQYF
TRBV28	TRBJ2-7	11	CASASYYEQYF
TRBV2	TRBJ1-2	10	CALGGVGYTF
TRBV28	TRBJ2-5	16	CASSPSQASPKRPQYF
TRBV28	TRBJ2-3	14	CASSRAANTDTQYF
TRBV6-5	TRBJ2-3	14	CASTRDRGTDTQYF
TRBV6-5	TRBJ2-7	14	CASKASGTAYEQYF
TRBV24-1	TRBJ2-5	13	CATGEGIQETQYF